The 15 T cell receptor beta chains reported below all come from one sample, sequenced in a study of cytomegalovirus exposure and HLA in healthy donors. Primers: 60 Vbeta forward and 13 Jbeta reverse. Repertoires were generated with immunoSEQ multiplex PCR, while TCRdb's copy carries only in-frame clones and drops some. Of 200,000 to 250,000 clones listed, about 77% are singletons. Material for sequencing was PBMCs. These receptors came from a woman aged 25 to 39 in good health and CMV-seronegative.

The sample holds one count of this clone. The CDR3 coding sequence is TGTGCCAGCAGCAATCATACAAGCGGGAGAGGGTATGAGCAGTTCTTC. Encoded protein: CASSNHTSGRGYEQFF. This chain links TRBV21-1 with TRBJ2-1; the D segment call TRBD2 is taken from the table without a DNA check. TRBV21-1 is a pseudogene segment. CDR3 length equals 16 residues.

The chain carries TRBV10-2 and TRBJ1-2; a possible D gene is TRBD1 (6 bases). This CDR3 comprises 15 residues. Trimming shortened V by 10 bases and J by 3 bases, and 21 bases separated the two germline ends. Germline CDR1 WSHSY, CDR2 SAAADI. In nucleotides, the CDR3 is TGCGCCATCTCAACCCTCAGGGGAAGAGACTATGGCTACACCTTC. This gives the protein CAISTLRGRDYGYTF.

V gene TRBV11-3 combines with J gene TRBJ1-1, with D perhaps TRBD1 (5 bases). The CDR3 contains 16 residues. Germline assignment: CDR1 SGHNT and CDR2 YENEEA. Trimming cost V 2 bases and J 1 base, with 14 bases left between them. The CDR3 loop is CASSLQWGQANTEAFF. CDR3 coding DNA: TGTGCCAGCAGCTTACAGTGGGGCCAGGCGAACACTGAAGCTTTCTTT.

The chain is built from TRBV7-3 and TRBJ2-2; TRBD2 matches at 8 bases. The CDR3 has 14 residues. Losses at the gene ends were 5 bases for V and 6 bases for J; bases not matched to a gene: 5. Germline V CDR1 and CDR2: SGHTA, FQGTGA. CDR3 amino acids: CASSLGTSPGELFF. The DNA for the CDR3 is TGTGCCAGCAGCCTGGGGACTAGTCCCGGGGAGCTGTTTTTT.

This chain joins TRBV2 and TRBJ2-2; tentative D call: TRBD2 (6 bases). V was clipped by 4 bases and J by 2 bases, with 11 bases between them. CDR1 SNHLY and CDR2 FYNNEI come from the germline V gene. This CDR3 has 15 residues. In nucleotides, the CDR3 is TGTGCCAGCAGTGTCGGGACTTCTAACACCGGGGAGCTGTTTTTT. Its protein is CASSVGTSNTGELFF.

Worth noting for this clone: An end of the junction does not agree with germline; a read error may underlie this. The CDR3 DNA is TGTGCCAGTAGTACCGGACTCCCCCGGTCAGAGGCCCAGTACTTC. Amino acid sequence: CASSTGLPRSEAQYF. This chain uses TRBV19 with TRBJ2-5, with D tentatively TRBD2 (5 bases). In germline, CDR1 is LNHDA, CDR2 SQIVND (reference sequence). This CDR3 region has 15 residues.

The chain recombines TRBV5-4 with TRBJ2-7; 7 bases line up with TRBD2. The J segment lost 1 base and the V segment lost 0 bases, leaving 13 bases of the junction unmatched. Germline-derived CDR1 and CDR2 are SGHNT and YYREEE (reference sequence). The CDR3 is 18 residues long. In DNA form, the CDR3 reads TGTGCCAGCAGCTTGGCTCTGTTCGGACTAGGCGGTTCCTACGAGCAGTACTTC. Protein sequence: CASSLALFGLGGSYEQYF.

The chain recombines TRBV21-1 with TRBJ2-7; TRBD1, the D gene given by the table, was not confirmed from the DNA. TRBV21-1 is designated a pseudogene. The CDR3 runs to 14 residues. CDR3: CASSKAAGDYEQYF. The CDR3 DNA reads as TGTGCCAGCAGCAAAGCTGCAGGGGACTACGAGCAGTACTTC.

The chain links TRBV19 to TRBJ2-7; 7 nucleotides agree with TRBD1. J was trimmed by 3 bases and V by 5 bases; bases with no gene match: 10. The germline gives CDR1 LNHDA, CDR2 SQIVND (reference sequence). The CDR3 covers 15 residues. This chain's CDR3 is CASSQFLGGFYEQYF. DNA for the CDR3: TGTGCCAGTAGTCAATTCCTAGGGGGCTTCTACGAGCAGTACTTC.

The chain employs TRBV28 and TRBJ2-7; TRBD1 might be the D (6 bases). CDR3 length: 15 residues. Germline V gene data show CDR1 as MDHEN and CDR2 as SYDVKM. Deletions cut 8 bases from V and 4 bases from J, with 21 bases between. CDR3 sequence: CASASWSGESYEQYF. CDR3 coding DNA: TGTGCCAGCGCCAGTTGGTCAGGGGAGTCATACGAGCAGTACTTC.

The chain's CDR3 is CASSLPSAGYNEQFF. The CDR3 bases are TGTGCCAGCAGCCTCCCTAGTGCGGGCTACAATGAGCAGTTCTTC. This rearrangement joins TRBV27 to TRBJ2-1; possible D gene TRBD2, 5 bases. Looked up from germline, CDR1 is MNHEY and CDR2 is SMNVEV (reference sequence). Trimming took 6 bases from V and 3 from J, leaving 15 bases between them. The CDR3 runs 15 residues.

The chain joins TRBV6-1 to TRBJ2-3; D remains ambiguous. V was trimmed by 1 base and J by 4 bases, leaving 12 bases between them. CDR3 length: 15 amino acids. Germline CDR1 MNHNS, CDR2 SASEGT. The CDR3 sequence: CASSEVAADPDTQYF. The DNA for the CDR3 is TGTGCCAGCAGTGAAGTTGCGGCAGACCCAGATACGCAGTATTTT.

The rearrangement uses TRBV5-1 and TRBJ1-2, with 7 bases that match TRBD1. CDR3 length equals 14 residues. Germline CDR1 is SGHRS and CDR2 is YFSETQ. Losses at the gene ends were 3 bases for V and 4 bases for J; bases not matched to a gene: 6. The CDR3 sequence: CASSSGQLSYGYTF. The CDR3 region has the DNA TGCGCCAGCAGCTCGGGACAGCTCTCCTATGGCTACACCTTC.

The chain has TRBV6-5 and TRBJ2-1; 10 nucleotides align to TRBD2. The CDR3 has 12 amino acids. Germline CDR1 and CDR2: MNHEY and SVGAGI. After removal of 6 bases from V and 9 bases from J, the junction contained 2 bases not matched to a gene. CDR3 sequence: CASRLAGGEQFF. CDR3 sequence (DNA): TGTGCCAGCAGGTTAGCGGGGGGTGAGCAGTTCTTC.

The rearrangement uses TRBV30 and TRBJ2-1, with D maybe TRBD2 (7 bases). The length of the CDR3 is 14 residues. CDR1 is GTSNPN and CDR2 is SVGIG in the germline V gene (reference sequence). V was cut by 3 bases and J by 2 bases, with 11 bases left in between. In DNA, the CDR3 is TGTGCCTGGAGGGGGGGGGCAACCTACAATGAGCAGTTCTTC. Translation gives CAWRGGATYNEQFF.